The rows below give T cell receptor beta chains drawn from one sample of a study of early T cells in non-severe SARS-CoV-2 infection. MiXCR was run by TCRdb on the 5' RACE reads, yielding one entry per CDR3 protein. This table holds tens of thousands of distinct CDR3 sequences, around 12% found once. Specimen: whole blood, collected at baseline. The receptors shown here come from an adult who was a healthcare worker with PCR-confirmed SARS-CoV-2 infection or an uninfected control (not recorded which). CDR3s include the opening cysteine and the closing phenylalanine or tryptophan. The order of the fields is J gene, V gene, D gene, clone size, CDR3 DNA, CDR3 protein. A D gene is named only where the DNA matches it firmly. Only part of the rows carry a size: once, few, many, or a class if the clone is expanded.

>TRBJ2-1|TRBV20-1|TRBD2|NA
TGCAGTGCTAGAGTTGGGACTAGCGGGAGCAATGAGCAGTTCTTC
CSARVGTSGSNEQFF
>TRBJ2-3|TRBV20-1|NA|NA
TGCAGTGCTCAGGGGGGGACCACGGATTCAGATACGCAGTATTTT
CSAQGGTTDSDTQYF
>TRBJ1-3|TRBV7-9|NA|NA
TGTGCCAGCAGCTTAGGACAGATCTCTGAAAACACCATATATTTT
CASSLGQISENTIYF
>TRBJ2-2|TRBV21-1|NA|NA
TGTGCCAGCAGCAGAGGGGACGCGGGCACCGGGGAGCTGTTTTTT
CASSRGDAGTGELFF
>TRBJ1-5|TRBV28|NA|NA
TGTGCCGGGGGTGGCGAGGAGGGCAATCAGCCCCAGCATTTT
CAGGGEEGNQPQHF
>TRBJ1-5|TRBV15|NA|few
TGTGCCACCAGCAGAGACGCATTACGGCCTCCCCAGCATTTT
CATSRDALRPPQHF
>TRBJ2-7|TRBV20-1|TRBD1|few
TGCAGTGCTAGAGATCGGGTAACAGGGACAGCCTACGAGCAGTACTTC
CSARDRVTGTAYEQYF
>TRBJ2-7|TRBV20-1|NA|many
TGCAGTGCTAACCCTATCTACGAGCAGTACTTC
CSANPIYEQYF
>TRBJ1-1|TRBV25-1|TRBD1|few
TGTGCCAGCACCCGGGACAGGGACGAAGCTTTCTTT
CASTRDRDEAFF
>TRBJ2-1|TRBV5-1|NA|NA
TGCGCCAGCAGCTCGAGGTGGAATGAGCAGTTCTTC
CASSSRWNEQFF
>TRBJ2-1|TRBV27|NA|once
TGTGCCAGCAGTGCTGACAGGTTGGTTGACAATGAGCAGTTCTTC
CASSADRLVDNEQFF
>TRBJ2-6|TRBV7-6|NA|many
TGTGCCAGCAGCTTAGGCCCTTTAGGGATTAAGGCTGGGGCCAACGTCCTGACTTTC
CASSLGPLGIKAGANVLTF
>TRBJ1-1|TRBV28|NA|many
TGTGCCAGCAGTCTCCTTTCGGGACATTATCTGGCGAACACTGAAGCTTTCTTT
CASSLLSGHYLANTEAFF
>TRBJ2-1|TRBV28|TRBD2|many
TGTGCCAGCAGTCCCCCGTCGGGGGGGCGCCCCAATGAGCAGTTCTTC
CASSPPSGGRPNEQFF
>TRBJ1-3|TRBV21-1|NA|NA
TGTGCCAGGGGGACAGGGACCGGAAACACCATATATTTT
CARGTGTGNTIYF
>TRBJ2-5|TRBV2|NA|NA
TGTGCCAGAAGCCCGACTGGGGAGACCCAGTACTTC
CARSPTGETQYF
>TRBJ1-1|TRBV29-1|NA|NA
TGCAGCGTTGCGAGCCCCCCCGAAGCTTTCTTT
CSVASPPEAFF
>TRBJ2-2|TRBV25-1|TRBD1|many
TGTGCCAGCAGTTACGGGACAGGGAACACCGGGGAGCTGTTTTTT
CASSYGTGNTGELFF
>TRBJ2-1|TRBV11-2|NA|many
TGTGCCAGCAGCGCCCGATCTGAGCAGTTCTTC
CASSARSEQFF